A selection of T cell receptor beta chains follows, all from one sample in a study of identical twins. TCRdb re-called the 5' RACE reads through MiXCR, storing one row per CDR3 protein. Among 250,000 or so distinct CDR3 sequences listed, approximately 12% were seen once. This same sample was also taken into another study, of yellow fever vaccine responses in identical twins.

The sequenced sample was memory (CD45RO+) T cells sorted from blood. All receptors come from a woman aged 18-29 years in good health. Both conserved end residues are part of each CDR3. Fields, in order: D gene, J gene, clone size, V gene, CDR3 DNA, CDR3 protein. A D gene is named only where the DNA matches it firmly. Part of the rows lack a size; the others show once, few, many or a class for expanded clones.

D: .
J: TRBJ2-1
size: .
V: TRBV9
DNA: TGTGCCAGCAGCGTTTCATTTAACACCTACAATGAGCAGTTCTTC
CDR3: CASSVSFNTYNEQFF

D: .
J: TRBJ2-7
size: .
V: TRBV29-1
DNA: TGCAGCGTTGACGGGGTCGGACCCTACGAGCAGTACTTC
CDR3: CSVDGVGPYEQYF

D: .
J: TRBJ2-4
size: .
V: TRBV12-3/TRBV12-4
DNA: TGTGCCAGCAGTTTCGGGAGAGTTAAAAACATTCAGTACTTC
CDR3: CASSFGRVKNIQYF

D: .
J: TRBJ1-2
size: few
V: TRBV25-1
DNA: TGTGCCAGCGCGTCGGGGGGGATCGACTATGGCTACACCTTC
CDR3: CASASGGIDYGYTF

D: TRBD1
J: TRBJ1-5
size: many
V: TRBV20-1
DNA: TGCAGTGCTCAACAGGGGGCCGATCAGCCCCAGCATTTT
CDR3: CSAQQGADQPQHF

D: .
J: TRBJ2-7
size: .
V: TRBV4-3
DNA: TGCGCCAGCAGCCAAGATCCTAGTAACTCCTACGAGCAGTACTTC
CDR3: CASSQDPSNSYEQYF

D: .
J: TRBJ2-7
size: .
V: TRBV7-2
DNA: TGTGCCAGCAGCCGTGACCCCCAACCGGAGCAGTACTTC
CDR3: CASSRDPQPEQYF

D: .
J: TRBJ2-1
size: .
V: TRBV19
DNA: TGTGCCAGTAGTATCGATGGCCGGAGGACTGAGTTCTTC
CDR3: CASSIDGRRTEFF

D: .
J: TRBJ1-2
size: .
V: TRBV12-3/TRBV12-4
DNA: TGTGCCAGCAGTTTCGGAGGGACTCGGGGCGGCTACACCTTC
CDR3: CASSFGGTRGGYTF

D: TRBD1
J: TRBJ2-2
size: many
V: TRBV7-9
DNA: TGTGCCAGCAGCCCTCCGGGACAGGGGACCGGGGAGCTGTTTTTT
CDR3: CASSPPGQGTGELFF

D: TRBD1
J: TRBJ2-5
size: few
V: TRBV6-1
DNA: TGTGCCAGCAGCGACAGGGGTAGTGTCGGGTCGGAGACCCAGTACTTC
CDR3: CASSDRGSVGSETQYF

D: TRBD1
J: TRBJ1-6
size: many
V: TRBV11-3
DNA: TGTGCCAGCAGCTGGGGGACAGGACCTAATTCACCCCTCCACTTT
CDR3: CASSWGTGPNSPLHF

D: .
J: TRBJ2-7
size: many
V: TRBV29-1
DNA: TGCAGCGTAACAGGGCTAAGCTCCTACGAGCAGTACTTC
CDR3: CSVTGLSSYEQYF

D: .
J: TRBJ2-1
size: few
V: TRBV28
DNA: TGTGCCAGCAGTTTAGGGTCGGGGCAAAAAGAGCAGTTCTTC
CDR3: CASSLGSGQKEQFF

D: .
J: TRBJ1-4
size: few
V: TRBV27
DNA: TGTGCCAGCACTTCCACAAATGAAAAACTGTTTTTT
CDR3: CASTSTNEKLFF

D: .
J: TRBJ2-3
size: .
V: TRBV12-3/TRBV12-4
DNA: TGTGCCAGCAGTGGCCTAGCAGATACGCAGTATTTT
CDR3: CASSGLADTQYF

D: .
J: TRBJ2-5
size: many
V: TRBV12-3/TRBV12-4
DNA: TGTGCCAGCAGTTTAGGGACTTTAGAGGGCCAAGAGACCCAGTACTTC
CDR3: CASSLGTLEGQETQYF

D: .
J: TRBJ2-1
size: .
V: TRBV10-2
DNA: TGCGCCAGCAGTGAGCCAGGCAATGAGCAGTTCTTC
CDR3: CASSEPGNEQFF

D: .
J: TRBJ1-1
size: .
V: TRBV5-1
DNA: TGCGCCAGCAGCTCCACCTCTGTCCCGAACACTGAAGCTTTCTTT
CDR3: CASSSTSVPNTEAFF

D: .
J: TRBJ2-7
size: few
V: TRBV7-8
DNA: TGTGCCAGCAGCTTAGAAGACATCTCCTACGAGCAGTACTTC
CDR3: CASSLEDISYEQYF

D: .
J: TRBJ2-5
size: .
V: TRBV6-1
DNA: TGTGCCAGCAGTGCCAGGGAAGCGGAGACCCAGTACTTC
CDR3: CASSAREAETQYF

D: TRBD2
J: TRBJ2-5
size: few
V: TRBV15
DNA: TGTGCCACCAGCAGAGATTCCCTTGGGGAGGGCCAAGAGACCCAGTACTTC
CDR3: CATSRDSLGEGQETQYF